The rows below give T cell receptor beta chains drawn from one sample of a study of CD8 T cells in Susac syndrome. Each CDR3 protein gets one entry after TCRdb re-called the immunoSEQ multiplex PCR reads with MiXCR. The sample has 180,000 or so distinct CDR3 sequences; about 95% are singletons. Sequenced material: CD4+ T cells from PBMCs. The receptors derive from a human donor in good health. The CDR3 runs from the conserved cysteine through the conserved F or W. Each record gives: clone size, CDR3 length, J gene, D gene, V gene, CDR3 protein, CDR3 DNA. The D gene is left open where the match is weak. Rows give clone size only sometimes, using once, few, many, or a class for an expanded clone.

clone size: NA; CDR3 length: 13; J gene: TRBJ1-3; D gene: TRBD1; V gene: TRBV6-6; CDR3 protein: CASSPGQGTTIYF; CDR3 DNA: TGTGCCAGCAGTCCTGGACAGGGGACCACCATATATTTT
clone size: NA; CDR3 length: 16; J gene: TRBJ2-4; D gene: NA; V gene: TRBV23-1; CDR3 protein: CASSQPLWGDCNIQYF; CDR3 DNA: TGCGCCAGCAGTCAACCCCTATGGGGGGACTGCAACATTCAGTACTTC
clone size: NA; CDR3 length: 16; J gene: TRBJ2-4; D gene: TRBD2; V gene: TRBV20-1; CDR3 protein: CSARTSGSRVKNIQYF; CDR3 DNA: TGCAGTGCTAGGACTAGCGGGAGCCGGGTCAAAAACATTCAGTACTTC
clone size: NA; CDR3 length: 16; J gene: TRBJ2-5; D gene: NA; V gene: TRBV6-1; CDR3 protein: CASRTGGDSNAETQYF; CDR3 DNA: TGTGCCAGCAGAACGGGGGGGGACAGCAACGCAGAGACCCAGTACTTC
clone size: NA; CDR3 length: 14; J gene: TRBJ2-1; D gene: TRBD1; V gene: TRBV30; CDR3 protein: CAWSPGTAYNEQFF; CDR3 DNA: TGTGCCTGGAGTCCCGGGACAGCCTACAATGAGCAGTTCTTC
clone size: NA; CDR3 length: 15; J gene: TRBJ2-3; D gene: TRBD2; V gene: TRBV29-1; CDR3 protein: CSVEYSSGSADTQYF; CDR3 DNA: TGCAGCGTTGAGTATTCTAGCGGGAGTGCAGATACGCAGTATTTT
clone size: NA; CDR3 length: 15; J gene: TRBJ2-5; D gene: TRBD2; V gene: TRBV11-3; CDR3 protein: CASSPGLAEQETQYF; CDR3 DNA: TGTGCCAGCAGCCCGGGACTAGCGGAACAAGAGACCCAGTACTTC
clone size: NA; CDR3 length: 12; J gene: TRBJ2-1; D gene: NA; V gene: TRBV28; CDR3 protein: CASSLRYNEQFF; CDR3 DNA: TGTGCCAGCAGTTTAAGGTACAATGAGCAGTTCTTC
clone size: few; CDR3 length: 11; J gene: TRBJ2-5; D gene: NA; V gene: TRBV29-1; CDR3 protein: CSVGQGETQYF; CDR3 DNA: TGCAGCGTTGGGCAGGGAGAGACCCAGTACTTC
clone size: NA; CDR3 length: 13; J gene: TRBJ1-1; D gene: NA; V gene: TRBV30; CDR3 protein: CAWSPGNRAGAFF; CDR3 DNA: TGTGCCTGGAGCCCTGGGAACCGCGCCGGTGCTTTCTTT
clone size: NA; CDR3 length: 12; J gene: TRBJ2-1; D gene: TRBD1; V gene: TRBV30; CDR3 protein: CAWGTGDYEQFF; CDR3 DNA: TGTGCCTGGGGGACAGGGGACTATGAGCAGTTCTTC
clone size: NA; CDR3 length: 13; J gene: TRBJ2-1; D gene: NA; V gene: TRBV18; CDR3 protein: CASSPTIFDEQFF; CDR3 DNA: TGTGCCAGCTCACCAACAATCTTCGATGAGCAGTTCTTC
clone size: once; CDR3 length: 14; J gene: TRBJ2-1; D gene: NA; V gene: TRBV20-1; CDR3 protein: CSAHSGILLHEQFF; CDR3 DNA: TGCAGTGCTCACTCAGGTATCCTGCTCCATGAGCAGTTCTTC
clone size: NA; CDR3 length: 16; J gene: TRBJ2-7; D gene: NA; V gene: TRBV25-1; CDR3 protein: CASSEFAAGWVDEQYF; CDR3 DNA: TGTGCCAGCAGTGAATTCGCCGCAGGGTGGGTTGACGAGCAGTACTTC
clone size: NA; CDR3 length: 13; J gene: TRBJ2-3; D gene: NA; V gene: TRBV30; CDR3 protein: CAWTLPRSGTQYF; CDR3 DNA: TGTGCCTGGACCCTACCTCGGAGCGGCACGCAGTATTTT
clone size: NA; CDR3 length: 11; J gene: TRBJ2-2; D gene: NA; V gene: TRBV9; CDR3 protein: CASSRSGELFF; CDR3 DNA: TGTGCCAGTAGTAGGAGCGGGGAGCTGTTTTTT
clone size: NA; CDR3 length: 13; J gene: TRBJ2-7; D gene: NA; V gene: TRBV25-1; CDR3 protein: CASSEYFQTEQYF; CDR3 DNA: TGTGCCAGCAGTGAATATTTCCAGACCGAGCAGTACTTC
clone size: NA; CDR3 length: 11; J gene: TRBJ2-7; D gene: NA; V gene: TRBV3-1; CDR3 protein: CASTQGNEQYF; CDR3 DNA: TGTGCCAGCACCCAAGGGAACGAGCAGTACTTC
clone size: NA; CDR3 length: 14; J gene: TRBJ1-4; D gene: NA; V gene: TRBV4-2; CDR3 protein: CASSQTTANEKLFF; CDR3 DNA: TGTGCCAGCAGCCAAACGACAGCGAATGAAAAACTGTTTTTT
clone size: NA; CDR3 length: 14; J gene: TRBJ2-7; D gene: TRBD2; V gene: TRBV29-1; CDR3 protein: CSVDSLAGGHEQYF; CDR3 DNA: TGCAGCGTTGATAGTCTAGCGGGAGGGCATGAGCAGTACTTC
clone size: NA; CDR3 length: 12; J gene: TRBJ2-1; D gene: NA; V gene: TRBV12-3/TRBV12-4; CDR3 protein: CASSFFNNEQFF; CDR3 DNA: TGTGCCAGCAGTTTTTTCAACAATGAGCAGTTCTTC
clone size: few; CDR3 length: 17; J gene: TRBJ2-7; D gene: NA; V gene: TRBV7-2; CDR3 protein: CASSSGQRWESSYEQYF; CDR3 DNA: TGTGCCAGCAGCTCAGGGCAGAGGTGGGAGAGTTCCTACGAGCAGTACTTC
clone size: NA; CDR3 length: 16; J gene: TRBJ2-1; D gene: NA; V gene: TRBV20-1; CDR3 protein: CSARGRPNNGNNEQFF; CDR3 DNA: TGCAGTGCTAGAGGTCGCCCGAATAATGGGAACAATGAGCAGTTCTTC
clone size: NA; CDR3 length: 15; J gene: TRBJ2-3; D gene: TRBD1; V gene: TRBV9; CDR3 protein: CASSVGTGSTDTQYF; CDR3 DNA: TGTGCCAGCAGCGTGGGGACAGGGAGCACAGATACGCAGTATTTT
clone size: NA; CDR3 length: 15; J gene: TRBJ2-1; D gene: NA; V gene: TRBV6-2/TRBV6-3; CDR3 protein: CASSYGLVLYNEQFF; CDR3 DNA: TGTGCCAGCAGTTACGGCCTAGTATTATACAATGAGCAGTTCTTC
clone size: NA; CDR3 length: 16; J gene: TRBJ2-6; D gene: NA; V gene: TRBV18; CDR3 protein: CASSLTGTPGANVLTF; CDR3 DNA: TGTGCCAGCTCATTGACCGGAACCCCTGGGGCCAACGTCCTGACTTTC
clone size: NA; CDR3 length: 12; J gene: TRBJ2-2; D gene: NA; V gene: TRBV20-1; CDR3 protein: CSARGDTGELFF; CDR3 DNA: TGCAGTGCTAGAGGCGATACCGGGGAGCTGTTTTTT
clone size: NA; CDR3 length: 16; J gene: TRBJ2-3; D gene: TRBD2; V gene: TRBV29-1; CDR3 protein: CSAAGTSGRSTDTQYF; CDR3 DNA: TGCAGCGCCGCCGGGACTAGCGGGAGGAGCACAGATACGCAGTATTTT
clone size: NA; CDR3 length: 11; J gene: TRBJ2-1; D gene: NA; V gene: TRBV20-1; CDR3 protein: CSALKGMGQFF; CDR3 DNA: TGCAGTGCGTTGAAGGGGATGGGGCAGTTCTTC
clone size: NA; CDR3 length: 13; J gene: TRBJ2-5; D gene: NA; V gene: TRBV29-1; CDR3 protein: CSVDRVRQETQYF; CDR3 DNA: TGCAGCGTTGACAGGGTTCGTCAAGAGACCCAGTACTTC
clone size: NA; CDR3 length: 15; J gene: TRBJ2-7; D gene: TRBD1; V gene: TRBV28; CDR3 protein: CASSVTGTGIYEQYF; CDR3 DNA: TGTGCCAGCAGTGTTACCGGGACAGGGATATACGAGCAGTACTTC
clone size: NA; CDR3 length: 16; J gene: TRBJ2-1; D gene: TRBD1; V gene: TRBV9; CDR3 protein: CASSWSGTGSYNEQFF; CDR3 DNA: TGTGCCAGCAGCTGGTCCGGGACAGGGTCCTACAATGAGCAGTTCTTC
clone size: NA; CDR3 length: 14; J gene: TRBJ1-5; D gene: NA; V gene: TRBV11-2; CDR3 protein: CASSTRALDQPQHF; CDR3 DNA: TGTGCCAGCAGCACCAGGGCTTTGGATCAGCCCCAGCATTTT
clone size: NA; CDR3 length: 15; J gene: TRBJ2-4; D gene: TRBD2; V gene: TRBV20-1; CDR3 protein: CSAPGLAGEVDIQYF; CDR3 DNA: TGCAGTGCCCCGGGACTAGCGGGAGAAGTGGACATTCAGTACTTC
clone size: NA; CDR3 length: 18; J gene: TRBJ2-1; D gene: TRBD2; V gene: TRBV7-6; CDR3 protein: CASSSLGFGLDAYNEQFF; CDR3 DNA: TGTGCCAGCAGCTCCCTTGGATTTGGACTAGACGCGTACAATGAGCAGTTCTTC
clone size: NA; CDR3 length: 16; J gene: TRBJ1-5; D gene: NA; V gene: TRBV27; CDR3 protein: CASSLGAQVRSQPQHF; CDR3 DNA: TGTGCCAGCAGTTTAGGGGCGCAGGTTCGCTCTCAGCCCCAGCATTTT
clone size: NA; CDR3 length: 12; J gene: TRBJ2-5; D gene: NA; V gene: TRBV7-2; CDR3 protein: CASSQMGETQYF; CDR3 DNA: TGTGCCAGCAGCCAGATGGGGGAGACCCAGTACTTC
clone size: NA; CDR3 length: 13; J gene: TRBJ2-7; D gene: TRBD1; V gene: TRBV20-1; CDR3 protein: CSVGTGISYEQYF; CDR3 DNA: TGCAGTGTAGGGACAGGGATCTCCTACGAGCAGTACTTC
clone size: NA; CDR3 length: 14; J gene: TRBJ2-2; D gene: TRBD2; V gene: TRBV20-1; CDR3 protein: CSAPIAGATGELFF; CDR3 DNA: TGCAGTGCACCCATAGCGGGAGCCACCGGGGAGCTGTTTTTT
clone size: NA; CDR3 length: 14; J gene: TRBJ1-2; D gene: NA; V gene: TRBV7-9; CDR3 protein: CASTLGGGGYGYTF; CDR3 DNA: TGTGCCAGCACCCTTGGGGGAGGTGGCTATGGCTACACCTTC
clone size: NA; CDR3 length: 18; J gene: TRBJ2-7; D gene: TRBD2; V gene: TRBV6-4; CDR3 protein: CASSDSWTSGRTLYEQYF; CDR3 DNA: TGTGCCAGCAGTGACTCCTGGACTAGCGGGAGGACCCTCTACGAGCAGTACTTC
clone size: NA; CDR3 length: 13; J gene: TRBJ2-1; D gene: TRBD2; V gene: TRBV7-8; CDR3 protein: CASSPIAGRKQFF; CDR3 DNA: TGTGCCAGCAGTCCCATAGCGGGAAGGAAGCAGTTCTTC
clone size: NA; CDR3 length: 13; J gene: TRBJ1-2; D gene: TRBD1; V gene: TRBV12-3/TRBV12-4; CDR3 protein: CASSLSGGSGYTF; CDR3 DNA: TGTGCCAGCAGTTTGTCAGGGGGTAGCGGCTACACCTTC
clone size: NA; CDR3 length: 14; J gene: TRBJ2-7; D gene: NA; V gene: TRBV2; CDR3 protein: CASSVIAVHYEQYF; CDR3 DNA: TGTGCCAGCAGTGTGATAGCGGTCCACTACGAGCAGTACTTC
clone size: NA; CDR3 length: 13; J gene: TRBJ2-7; D gene: TRBD2; V gene: TRBV12-3/TRBV12-4; CDR3 protein: CATSSGSGYEQYF; CDR3 DNA: TGTGCCACCTCTAGCGGGAGTGGGTACGAGCAGTACTTC
clone size: NA; CDR3 length: 12; J gene: TRBJ2-3; D gene: TRBD2; V gene: TRBV20-1; CDR3 protein: CKAGGPPDTQYF; CDR3 DNA: TGCAAAGCGGGAGGGCCCCCAGATACGCAGTATTTT